These T cell receptor beta chains were read from a single sample in a study of memory CD4+ T cells and cytomegalovirus serostatus. Libraries were prepared by immunoSEQ multiplex PCR; TCRdb keeps only in-frame clonotypes and omits some of them. The table records 50,000 or so clones, 70% to 80% of them present only once. The sample comprised memory CD4+ T cells from blood. Receptors originate from an adult in good health and CMV-seronegative. Both conserved end residues are part of each CDR3. The order of the fields is V gene, J gene, D gene, clone size, CDR3 protein, CDR3 DNA. D genes are given only for firm matches. Some rows have no size entry. The others give once, few or many, or a class for an expanded clone.

v_call: TRBV30; j_call: TRBJ1-3; d_call: TRBD1; clone_size: NA; cdr3_aa: CAGIPGQGNTIYF; cdr3_nt: TGTGCCGGTATACCGGGACAGGGGAACACCATATATTTT
v_call: TRBV9; j_call: TRBJ2-2; d_call: NA; clone_size: NA; cdr3_aa: CASSALREGAGELFF; cdr3_nt: TGTGCCAGCAGCGCCCTACGCGAGGGGGCCGGGGAGCTGTTTTTT
v_call: TRBV10-1; j_call: TRBJ2-7; d_call: TRBD1; clone_size: once; cdr3_aa: CASSESWGQGTYEQYF; cdr3_nt: TGCGCCAGCAGTGAGTCTTGGGGACAGGGAACCTACGAGCAGTACTTC
v_call: TRBV28; j_call: TRBJ1-5; d_call: TRBD1; clone_size: medium-sized; cdr3_aa: CASRSTGEGQPQHF; cdr3_nt: TGTGCCAGCAGATCAACAGGGGAGGGTCAGCCCCAGCATTTT
v_call: TRBV6-5; j_call: TRBJ2-7; d_call: TRBD2; clone_size: NA; cdr3_aa: CASSRLAGEGYEQYF; cdr3_nt: TGTGCCAGCAGTAGGTTAGCGGGAGAGGGGTACGAGCAGTACTTC
v_call: TRBV27; j_call: TRBJ2-3; d_call: NA; clone_size: NA; cdr3_aa: CASSLTLLRTDTQYF; cdr3_nt: TGTGCCAGCAGCCTTACCCTCCTACGCACAGATACGCAGTATTTT
v_call: TRBV19; j_call: TRBJ1-1; d_call: NA; clone_size: NA; cdr3_aa: CASRSQGSLDTEAFF; cdr3_nt: TGTGCCAGTAGGTCACAGGGAAGTCTGGACACTGAAGCTTTCTTT
v_call: TRBV2; j_call: TRBJ2-6; d_call: NA; clone_size: NA; cdr3_aa: CASSALLSGANVLTF; cdr3_nt: TGTGCCAGCAGTGCCCTTCTCTCTGGGGCCAACGTCCTGACTTTC
v_call: TRBV20-1; j_call: TRBJ2-1; d_call: TRBD2; clone_size: NA; cdr3_aa: CSALTGTRIFF; cdr3_nt: TGCAGTGCTTTAACCGGGACTAGAATATTCTTC
v_call: TRBV4-1; j_call: TRBJ2-3; d_call: NA; clone_size: NA; cdr3_aa: CASSQALDTQYF; cdr3_nt: TGCGCCAGCAGCCAAGCCTTGGATACGCAGTATTTT
v_call: TRBV27; j_call: TRBJ1-2; d_call: TRBD1; clone_size: NA; cdr3_aa: CASSHPGQGNYGYTF; cdr3_nt: TGTGCCAGCAGTCACCCGGGACAGGGGAACTATGGCTACACCTTC
v_call: TRBV5-1; j_call: TRBJ1-1; d_call: TRBD1; clone_size: NA; cdr3_aa: CASSPTWDRGRTEAFF; cdr3_nt: TGCGCCAGCAGCCCCACCTGGGACAGGGGGAGGACTGAAGCTTTCTTT
v_call: TRBV18; j_call: TRBJ2-7; d_call: NA; clone_size: NA; cdr3_aa: CASSSTSPTPYEQYF; cdr3_nt: TGTGCCAGCTCATCTACTAGCCCAACCCCCTACGAGCAGTACTTC
v_call: TRBV7-2; j_call: TRBJ1-1; d_call: TRBD1; clone_size: once; cdr3_aa: CASSSTGVSTEAFF; cdr3_nt: TGTGCCAGCAGCTCCACAGGGGTAAGCACTGAAGCTTTCTTT
v_call: TRBV7-2; j_call: TRBJ1-2; d_call: NA; clone_size: NA; cdr3_aa: CASSLDIGGAFGYTF; cdr3_nt: TGTGCCAGCAGCTTAGATATAGGCGGGGCGTTTGGCTACACCTTC
v_call: TRBV6-1; j_call: TRBJ1-5; d_call: NA; clone_size: NA; cdr3_aa: CASSESSVGGPQHF; cdr3_nt: TGTGCCAGCAGTGAATCATCAGTGGGGGGGCCCCAGCATTTT
v_call: TRBV29-1; j_call: TRBJ1-4; d_call: TRBD1; clone_size: NA; cdr3_aa: CSVADRGDEKLFF; cdr3_nt: TGCAGCGTCGCAGACAGGGGGGATGAAAAACTGTTTTTT
v_call: TRBV5-1; j_call: TRBJ2-7; d_call: TRBD2; clone_size: NA; cdr3_aa: CASSEGLAGVEQYF; cdr3_nt: TGCGCCAGCAGCGAAGGACTAGCGGGAGTCGAGCAGTACTTC
v_call: TRBV7-7; j_call: TRBJ2-7; d_call: NA; clone_size: few; cdr3_aa: CASSCWRDALYEQYF; cdr3_nt: TGTGCTAGCAGCTGTTGGCGGGATGCCCTCTACGAGCAGTACTTC
v_call: TRBV28; j_call: TRBJ2-7; d_call: TRBD1; clone_size: NA; cdr3_aa: CASSRSGTGVYEQYF; cdr3_nt: TGTGCCAGCAGTCGTTCCGGGACAGGGGTTTACGAGCAGTACTTC
v_call: TRBV4-3; j_call: TRBJ1-4; d_call: TRBD1; clone_size: NA; cdr3_aa: CASSQDAAGGNEKLFF; cdr3_nt: TGCGCCAGCAGCCAAGATGCGGCAGGGGGTAATGAAAAACTGTTTTTT
v_call: TRBV4-3; j_call: TRBJ2-2; d_call: NA; clone_size: NA; cdr3_aa: CASSQDWATGELFF; cdr3_nt: TGCGCCAGCAGCCAAGATTGGGCCACCGGGGAGCTGTTTTTT
v_call: TRBV7-2; j_call: TRBJ2-1; d_call: TRBD1; clone_size: few; cdr3_aa: CASSRGGTGRLDEQFF; cdr3_nt: TGTGCCAGCAGCCGAGGTGGGACAGGGAGATTGGATGAGCAGTTCTTC
v_call: TRBV19; j_call: TRBJ1-2; d_call: TRBD1; clone_size: NA; cdr3_aa: CATSGGINYGYTF; cdr3_nt: TGTGCCACTTCAGGGGGGATCAACTATGGCTACACCTTC
v_call: TRBV27; j_call: TRBJ2-6; d_call: NA; clone_size: NA; cdr3_aa: CASSLSGSFSNVLTF; cdr3_nt: TGTGCCAGCAGTTTATCGGGCAGCTTCTCCAACGTCCTGACTTTC
v_call: TRBV5-1; j_call: TRBJ1-3; d_call: NA; clone_size: few; cdr3_aa: CASSLQGSGNTIYF; cdr3_nt: TGCGCCAGCAGCTTACAGGGATCTGGAAACACCATATATTTT
v_call: TRBV11-3; j_call: TRBJ1-1; d_call: NA; clone_size: NA; cdr3_aa: CASSAVSTVEAFF; cdr3_nt: TGTGCCAGCAGCGCGGTTAGTACTGTCGAAGCTTTCTTT
v_call: TRBV6-1; j_call: TRBJ1-2; d_call: NA; clone_size: few; cdr3_aa: CASSVQTLSYTF; cdr3_nt: TGTGCCAGCAGTGTGCAGACTCTGAGCTACACCTTC
v_call: TRBV7-2; j_call: TRBJ2-5; d_call: NA; clone_size: few; cdr3_aa: CASSSWTKETQYF; cdr3_nt: TGTGCCAGCAGCTCGTGGACCAAAGAGACCCAGTACTTC
v_call: TRBV11-3; j_call: TRBJ2-3; d_call: TRBD2; clone_size: few; cdr3_aa: CASSPGGGPTDTQYF; cdr3_nt: TGTGCCAGCAGCCCAGGCGGGGGGCCCACAGATACGCAGTATTTT
v_call: TRBV9; j_call: TRBJ1-1; d_call: NA; clone_size: few; cdr3_aa: CASSVGFFENTEAFF; cdr3_nt: TGTGCCAGCAGCGTAGGGTTCTTTGAGAACACTGAAGCTTTCTTT
v_call: TRBV5-8; j_call: TRBJ2-2; d_call: TRBD2; clone_size: NA; cdr3_aa: CASSRPSGRALGGELFF; cdr3_nt: TGTGCCAGCAGCAGACCGAGCGGGAGGGCCCTCGGCGGGGAGCTGTTTTTT
v_call: TRBV10-1; j_call: TRBJ1-5; d_call: NA; clone_size: NA; cdr3_aa: CAPSGDQPQHF; cdr3_nt: TGCGCCCCTTCAGGGGACCAGCCCCAGCATTTT
v_call: TRBV29-1; j_call: TRBJ2-7; d_call: TRBD1; clone_size: NA; cdr3_aa: CSTGQAGYEQYF; cdr3_nt: TGCAGTACGGGACAGGCAGGCTACGAGCAGTACTTC
v_call: TRBV27; j_call: TRBJ2-1; d_call: NA; clone_size: NA; cdr3_aa: CASSLSIQVNNEQFF; cdr3_nt: TGTGCCAGCAGTTTATCGATACAGGTTAACAATGAGCAGTTCTTC
v_call: TRBV9; j_call: TRBJ1-6; d_call: TRBD1; clone_size: few; cdr3_aa: CASSVDRGSLGSPLHF; cdr3_nt: TGTGCCAGCAGCGTAGACAGGGGCTCTCTTGGTTCACCCCTCCACTTT